A single sample is the source of the 9 T cell receptor beta chains below, sequenced in a study of blood T cell repertoires in COVID-19. Here immunoSEQ multiplex PCR was the method, and the copy in TCRdb shows in-frame clones only, minus some. This table has roughly 160,000 clones, around nine tenths appearing once. The specimen was peripheral blood. Receptors originate from a man in his fifties or sixties who had recovered from COVID-19.

The chain has TRBV7-3 and TRBJ1-1; D possibly corresponds to TRBD1 (5 bases). The germline gives CDR1 SGHTA, CDR2 FQGTGA. The CDR3 has 13 amino acids. Trimming removed 5 bases from V and 5 bases from J, with 12 bases in between. Here the CDR3 DNA reads TGTGCCAGCAGCCCTCAGGGTTGGACTGAAGCTTTCTTT. It encodes CASSPQGWTEAFF.

The chain recombines TRBV27 with TRBJ2-3; 9 bases agree with TRBD1. The CDR3 covers 19 residues. Germline loops: CDR1 MNHEY, CDR2 SMNVEV (reference sequence). Trimming removed 3 bases from V and 3 bases from J; junction bases left unmatched: 16. The CDR3 region has the DNA TGTGCCAGCAGTTTTCTCCTCCCCGGGGGACAGGGTGGAACAGATACGCAGTATTTT. It specifies CASSFLLPGGQGGTDTQYF.

This chain joins TRBV24-1 and TRBJ2-2, with 8 bases aligning to TRBD1. J was trimmed by 7 bases and V by 3 bases; bases with no gene match: 12. The CDR3 is made up of 17 amino acids. The germline gives CDR1 KGHDR, CDR2 SFDVKD. CDR3 sequence (DNA): TGTGCCACCAGTGATCCCGGGACAGGAGTTGAGAACGGGGAGCTGTTTTTT. Encoded protein: CATSDPGTGVENGELFF.

The chain is built from TRBV4-1 and TRBJ2-7; D call uncertain. Germline assignment: CDR1 MGHRA and CDR2 YSYEKL. V dropped 1 base and J dropped 3 bases, with 10 bases sitting between them. CDR3 length: 14 residues. CDR3 loop: CASSQGNRYYEQYF. In nucleotides, the CDR3 is TGCGCCAGCAGCCAAGGAAACAGATACTACGAGCAGTACTTC.

This chain joins TRBV11-2 and TRBJ1-1; no clear D gene. CDR1 SGHAT and CDR2 FQNNGV come from the germline V gene. The CDR3 is made up of 13 amino acids. V lost 5 bases to trimming and J lost 2 bases, with 9 bases between them. The CDR3 loop reads CASSPPRNTEAFF. For the CDR3, the DNA is TGTGCCAGCAGCCCCCCCCGTAACACTGAAGCTTTCTTT.

This chain links TRBV10-3 with TRBJ1-6; TRBD1 might be the D (6 bases). The CDR3 extends over 15 amino acids. Looked up from germline, CDR1 is ENHRY and CDR2 is SYGVKD. Trimming shortened V by 6 bases and J by 1 base, and 10 bases separated the two germline ends. DNA of the CDR3: TGTGCCATCAGCGCAGGGGATTCCTATAATTCACCCCTCCACTTT. It specifies CAISAGDSYNSPLHF.

This clone was counted a single time. The V and J genes are TRBV2 and TRBJ2-4; 7 nucleotides align to TRBD1. Germline V lookup: CDR1 SNHLY, CDR2 FYNNEI. V lost 6 bases, J lost 3 bases, and 11 bases stayed unmatched. This CDR3 has 16 residues. The CDR3 reads CASSATGILGKNIQYF. The CDR3 nucleotides read TGTGCCAGCAGCGCGACAGGGATTTTAGGCAAAAACATTCAGTACTTC.

The chain couples TRBV7-2 to TRBJ2-1, with a possible D match to TRBD2 (6 bases). The CDR3 length is 16 residues. The V gene lost 1 base and the J gene lost 8 bases, with 18 bases spanning the gap. Germline V gene sequence: CDR1 SGHTA, CDR2 FQGNSA. The CDR3 DNA reads as TGTGCCAGCAGCTTAGAGTTAACCGGGAGAACCGATGAGCAGTTCTTC. Residues: CASSLELTGRTDEQFF.

The rearrangement links TRBV25-1 to TRBJ2-5; 12 bases align to TRBD2. Germline V gene data show CDR1 as MGHDK and CDR2 as SYGVNS. V shed 1 base, J shed 5 bases, and the junction held 8 bases outside the gene matches. This CDR3 is built from 17 residues. The CDR3 sequence is CASSEFASGGALETQYF. The CDR3 bases are TGTGCCAGCAGTGAATTCGCTAGCGGGGGGGCCCTGGAGACCCAGTACTTC.